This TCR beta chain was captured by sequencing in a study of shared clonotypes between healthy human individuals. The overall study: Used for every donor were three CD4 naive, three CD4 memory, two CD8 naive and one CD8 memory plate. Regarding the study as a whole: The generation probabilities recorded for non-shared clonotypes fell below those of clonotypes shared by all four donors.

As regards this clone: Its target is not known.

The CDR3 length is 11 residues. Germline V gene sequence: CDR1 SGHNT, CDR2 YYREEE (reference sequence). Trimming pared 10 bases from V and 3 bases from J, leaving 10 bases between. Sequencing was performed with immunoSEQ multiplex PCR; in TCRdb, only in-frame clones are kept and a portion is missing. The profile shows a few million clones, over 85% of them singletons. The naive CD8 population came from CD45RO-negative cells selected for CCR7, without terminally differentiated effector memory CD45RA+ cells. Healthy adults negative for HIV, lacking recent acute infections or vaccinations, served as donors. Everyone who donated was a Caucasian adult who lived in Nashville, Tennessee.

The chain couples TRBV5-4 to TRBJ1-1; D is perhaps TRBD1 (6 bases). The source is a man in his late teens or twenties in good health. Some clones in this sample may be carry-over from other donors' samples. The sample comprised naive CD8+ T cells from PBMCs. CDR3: CAVQGYTEAFF. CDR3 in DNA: TGTGCCGTTCAGGGGTACACTGAAGCTTTCTTT.